One and the same sample provided the 32 T cell receptor beta chains below, sequenced in a study of OX40 agonist ivuxolimab in advanced cancers. The repertoire was sequenced with immunoSEQ multiplex PCR; TCRdb's copy has only in-frame clones and lacks some. The table lists about 98,000 clones, roughly 87% of them singletons, with about 0.5% in the top ten. Material: CD4+ or CD8+ T cells sorted from blood, obtained in a trial of the OX40 agonist ivuxolimab. These TCRs come from an adult with an advanced solid tumor such as melanoma, head and neck, liver or kidney cancer.

V gene TRBV7-9 combines with J gene TRBJ1-4; 7 bases map to TRBD1. Germline V gene sequence: CDR1 SEHNR, CDR2 FQNEAQ (reference sequence). Germline trimming cut 5 bases from V and 8 bases from J; bases unmatched to any gene: 5. The CDR3 is made up of 13 amino acids. Here the CDR3 DNA reads TGTGCCAGCAGCCTCGGGACAGACGAAAAACTGTTTTTT. Protein sequence: CASSLGTDEKLFF.

V and J are TRBV7-6 and TRBJ2-2; tentatively, D is TRBD1 (6 bases). V lost 1 base and J 4 bases, leaving 13 bases between the germline ends. Germline CDR1 is SGHVS and CDR2 is FNYEAQ. This CDR3 is 16 amino acids long. CDR3 amino acids: CASSLVSARGTGELFF. The CDR3 DNA follows: TGTGCCAGCAGCTTAGTATCGGCCAGGGGCACCGGGGAGCTGTTTTTT.

This chain uses TRBV19 with TRBJ2-6; possibly TRBD1 for D (6 bases). CDR3 length equals 17 residues. Germline CDR1 and CDR2: LNHDA and SQIVND (reference sequence). V shed 3 bases and J shed 0 bases, with 12 bases lying between them. CDR3 region: CASSIPPGVSGANVLTF. The DNA for the CDR3 is TGTGCCAGTAGTATCCCACCAGGGGTCTCTGGGGCCAACGTCCTGACTTTC.

This sequence joins TRBV5-5 and TRBJ1-1, with a tentative D call TRBD1 (5 bases). Trimming took 3 bases from V and 5 from J, leaving 11 bases between them. Germline V gene lookup returns CDR1 SGHKS and CDR2 YYEKEE (reference sequence). This CDR3 comprises 13 residues. CDR3 protein: CASSWGPGTEAFF. The CDR3 DNA follows: TGTGCCAGCAGCTGGGGCCCAGGGACTGAAGCTTTCTTT. Complete variable domain (other parts from reference TRBV5-5 and TRBJ1-1): DAGVTQSPTHLIKTRGQQVTLRCSPISGHKSVSWYQQVLGQGPQFIFQYYEKEERGRGNFPDRFSARQFPNYSSELNVNALLLGDSALYLCASSWGPGTEAFFGQGTRLTVV.

The CDR3 sequence is CASSPRDFGDEQYF. CDR3 in DNA: TGTGCCAGCAGCCCCAGGGACTTTGGAGACGAGCAGTACTTC. The chain recombines TRBV7-8 with TRBJ2-7; D may be TRBD2 (6 bases). Trimming left V 5 bases short and J 5 bases short, with 16 bases between. The V gene's germline CDR1 is SGHVS and CDR2 FQNEAQ. The CDR3 contains 14 residues. The full variable domain, completed using reference TRBV7-8 and TRBJ2-7, is GAGVSQSPRYKVAKRGQDVALRCDPISGHVSLFWYQQALGQGPEFLTYFQNEAQLDKSGLPSDRFFAERPEGSVSTLKIQRTQQEDSAVYLCASSPRDFGDEQYFGPGTRLTVT.

This clone was counted between two and nine times. This chain uses TRBV28 with TRBJ1-2, with TRBD1 matching 9 bases. Unmatched junction bases numbered 9, after V lost 5 bases and J lost 2 bases. The CDR3 runs 16 residues. The germline V gene encodes CDR1 MDHEN and CDR2 SYDVKM. The CDR3 DNA reads as TGTGCCAGCAGTCATCCACAGGGGGCGAGGAACTATGGCTACACCTTC. It encodes CASSHPQGARNYGYTF.

The CDR3 region has the DNA TGTGCCAGAAAAACACGTGAGGGGTCGGAATACGAGCAGTACTTC. It specifies CARKTREGSEYEQYF. The chain links TRBV21-1 to TRBJ2-7. TRBV21-1 is given as a pseudogene. The CDR3 totals 15 residues.

This chain joins TRBV18 and TRBJ2-1; 11 bases are shared with TRBD2. The CDR3 is made up of 16 amino acids. With V trimmed by 4 bases and J by 3 bases, 5 bases remained unmatched. CDR1 KGHSH and CDR2 LQKENI come from the germline V gene. The CDR3 sequence is CASSQTLAGGYNEQFF. The DNA for the CDR3 is TGTGCCAGCTCACAGACCCTAGCGGGGGGCTACAATGAGCAGTTCTTC.

The chain has TRBV5-4 and TRBJ2-3; D gene ambiguous. The V gene lost 0 bases and the J gene lost 0 bases, with 8 bases spanning the gap. The CDR3 runs to 15 residues. Germline V gene lookup returns CDR1 SGHNT and CDR2 YYREEE (reference sequence). CDR3 DNA: TGTGCCAGCAGCTTGGGGGCAGGAAGCACAGATACGCAGTATTTT. Its protein is CASSLGAGSTDTQYF.

This clone has a single count. The chain joins TRBV14 to TRBJ2-7; 7 bases align to TRBD2. The V segment lost 0 bases and the J segment 3 bases; nucleotides outside the gene matches: 8. The length of the CDR3 is 16 residues. CDR1 is SGHDN and CDR2 is FVKESK in the germline V gene. CDR3 in DNA: TGTGCCAGCAGCCAAGATAGGATGGGGGGGTACTACGAGCAGTACTTC. This gives the protein CASSQDRMGGYYEQYF.

The rearrangement uses TRBV9 and TRBJ2-5; D is unclear. Between the trimmed V and J ends, which lost 0 bases and 5 bases, there was a span of 11 bases. The germline gives CDR1 SGDLS, CDR2 YYNGEE. This CDR3 contains 14 residues. The CDR3 sequence is CASSVGGVLETQYF. CDR3 nucleotides: TGTGCCAGCAGCGTAGGAGGTGTCCTCGAGACCCAGTACTTC.

This clone appeared a single time. In the same sample, other DNA sequences code for this CDR3. The CDR3 sequence is CASSLGPNSNQPQHF. CDR3 coding DNA: TGTGCCAGCAGCTTGGGACCTAACAGCAATCAGCCCCAGCATTTT. The chain couples TRBV5-4 to TRBJ1-5, with D unclear. The CDR3 is 15 amino acids. CDR1 SGHNT and CDR2 YYREEE come from the germline V gene (reference sequence). With 0 bases removed from V and 1 base from J, the gap between germline ends came to 8 bases. Complete variable domain (other parts from reference TRBV5-4 and TRBJ1-5): ETGVTQSPTHLIKTRGQQVTLRCSSQSGHNTVSWYQQALGQGPQFIFQYYREEENGRGNFPPRFSGLQFPNYSSELNVNALELDDSALYLCASSLGPNSNQPQHFGDGTRLSIL.

The V and J genes are TRBV12-5 and TRBJ2-7, with TRBD1 as a possible D gene (5 bases). Trimming pared 0 bases from V and 11 bases from J, leaving 14 bases between. CDR3 length equals 13 residues. Looked up from germline, CDR1 is LGHNT and CDR2 is FRNRAP. In DNA form, the CDR3 reads TGTGCTAGTGGTTTGGTAGGAACAGGCCGAAAGTACTTC. Protein product: CASGLVGTGRKYF.

The rearrangement joins TRBV10-2 to TRBJ1-1; 7 bases fit TRBD1. The CDR3 contains 14 residues. Germline V lookup: CDR1 WSHSY, CDR2 SAAADI. J lost 2 bases, V lost 7 bases, and 7 bases had no gene match. This CDR3 reads CASITTGRNTEAFF. The CDR3 region has the DNA TGCGCCAGCATAACGACAGGGCGTAACACTGAAGCTTTCTTT.

V is TRBV11-2 and J is TRBJ1-2, with TRBD1 matching over 10 bases. The CDR3 covers 14 residues. Germline values: CDR1 SGHAT, CDR2 FQNNGV. With V trimmed by 5 bases and J by 4 bases, 4 bases remained unmatched. CDR3 in amino acids: CASSPRTGGYGYTF. The CDR3 DNA reads TGTGCCAGCAGCCCCAGGACAGGGGGCTATGGCTACACCTTC. Full variable domain (remainder filled in from reference TRBV11-2 and TRBJ1-2): EAGVAQSPRYKIIEKRQSVAFWCNPISGHATLYWYQQILGQGPKLLIQFQNNGVVDDSQLPKDRFSAERLKGVDSTLKIQPAKLEDSAVYLCASSPRTGGYGYTFGSGTRLTVV.

CDR3 in amino acids: CASSPGTRGGELFF. CDR3 DNA sequence: TGTGCCAGCAGCCCTGGGACCCGGGGCGGGGAGCTGTTTTTT. V gene TRBV7-3 combines with J gene TRBJ2-2; D assignment may be TRBD1 or TRBD2 (5 bases each). Germline-derived CDR1 and CDR2 are SGHTA and FQGTGA. Trimming removed 5 bases from V and 7 bases from J, with 14 bases in between. The CDR3 extends over 14 amino acids.

The rearrangement uses TRBV9 and TRBJ2-4, with TRBD1 matching over 7 bases. CDR1 SGDLS and CDR2 YYNGEE come from the germline V gene. V was pared by 4 bases and J by 6 bases, with 13 bases of the junction left unmatched. The CDR3 contains 16 residues. The chain's CDR3 is CASSPRDSETRNIQYF. CDR3 bases: TGTGCCAGCAGCCCGAGGGACAGCGAGACAAGAAACATTCAGTACTTC.

J is TRBJ2-5 and V is TRBV5-4; D uncertain. The V and J ends lost 1 base and 2 bases respectively, with 6 bases between them. This CDR3 has 13 residues. The V gene's germline CDR1 is SGHNT and CDR2 YYREEE (reference sequence). The CDR3 DNA reads TGTGCCAGCAGCTTGCCAGCACAAGAGACCCAGTACTTC. Translating it yields CASSLPAQETQYF.

This clone was counted once. The chain has TRBV25-1 and TRBJ1-4; 9 nucleotides match TRBD1. CDR1 is MGHDK and CDR2 is SYGVNS in the germline V gene. Trimming at V came to 5 bases and at J to 8 bases, leaving 6 bases not matched to a gene. This CDR3 region has 14 residues. The CDR3 region has the DNA TGTGCCAGCAGTCCGGACAGGGGAGACGAAAAACTGTTTTTT. Protein product: CASSPDRGDEKLFF. The variable domain in full, completed from reference TRBV25-1 and TRBJ1-4, reads EADIYQTPRYLVIGTGKKITLECSQTMGHDKMYWYQQDPGMELHLIHYSYGVNSTEKGDLSSESTVSRIRTEHFPLTLESARPSHTSQYLCASSPDRGDEKLFFGSGTQLSVL.

This clone came up once. V and J are TRBV11-2 and TRBJ2-3, with 8 positions matching TRBD1. Trimming cost V 5 bases and J 4 bases; bases outside gene matches: 8. The CDR3 contains 15 residues. Per the germline V gene, CDR1 is SGHAT and CDR2 is FQNNGV. CDR3 DNA: TGTGCCAGCAGCCCGATGCAGGGGGCCTCAGATACGCAGTATTTT. This sequence encodes CASSPMQGASDTQYF. Complete variable domain (other parts from reference TRBV11-2 and TRBJ2-3): EAGVAQSPRYKIIEKRQSVAFWCNPISGHATLYWYQQILGQGPKLLIQFQNNGVVDDSQLPKDRFSAERLKGVDSTLKIQPAKLEDSAVYLCASSPMQGASDTQYFGPGTRLTVL.

The rearrangement links TRBV28 to TRBJ1-5; D is perhaps TRBD1 (6 bases). V was cut by 7 bases and J by 1 base, with 14 bases left in between. CDR1 MDHEN and CDR2 SYDVKM come from the germline V gene. This CDR3 is 15 amino acids long. In DNA form, the CDR3 reads TGTGCCAGCACCTATACAGGGTTGAGCAATCAGCCCCAGCATTTT. This gives the protein CASTYTGLSNQPQHF.

The chain recombines TRBV6-1 with TRBJ2-3, with D possibly being TRBD1 or TRBD2 (5 bases each). Germline CDR1 MNHNS, CDR2 SASEGT. The CDR3 runs 15 residues. Trimming took off 7 bases at V and 5 bases at J, with 19 bases between the two ends. The CDR3: CASIPSSGGRDTQYF. The CDR3 DNA reads TGTGCCAGCATTCCGAGTAGTGGGGGAAGAGATACGCAGTATTTT.

The chain carries TRBV18 and TRBJ2-1; possibly TRBD1 or TRBD2 for D (6 bases each). CDR3 length equals 16 residues. CDR1 is KGHSH, CDR2 LQKENI, per germline. Between the trimmed V and J ends, which lost 1 base and 5 bases, there was a span of 15 bases. Written as DNA, the CDR3 is TGTGCCAGCTCACCACTCAGTGGGGGGACAAACAATGAGCAGTTCTTC. Its translation is CASSPLSGGTNNEQFF. Filled out from reference TRBV18 and TRBJ2-1, the complete variable domain reads NAGVMQNPRHLVRRRGQEARLRCSPMKGHSHVYWYRQLPEEGLKFMVYLQKENIIDESGMPKERFSAEFPKEGPSILRIQQVVRGDSAAYFCASSPLSGGTNNEQFFGPGTRLTVL.

The chain joins TRBV9 to TRBJ1-3; D unclear. Trimming took off 3 bases at V and 0 bases at J, with 10 bases between the two ends. CDR1 SGDLS and CDR2 YYNGEE come from the germline V gene. CDR3 length equals 15 residues. This chain's CDR3 is CASSATSFSGNTIYF. CDR3 DNA sequence: TGTGCCAGCAGCGCTACAAGCTTCTCTGGAAACACCATATATTTT.

The CDR3 DNA follows: TGTGCCAGCAGCCTGTACAATCAGCCCCAGCATTTT. Its translation: CASSLYNQPQHF. This sequence joins TRBV5-6 and TRBJ1-5, with D unclear. Trimming stripped 4 bases from V and 3 bases from J, with 5 bases between. This CDR3 spans 12 amino acids. CDR1 SGHDT and CDR2 YYEEEE come from the germline V gene.

The genes are TRBV11-2 and TRBJ1-3, with D maybe TRBD1 (6 bases). In germline, CDR1 is SGHAT, CDR2 FQNNGV. CDR3 length equals 16 residues. V was cut by 3 bases and J by 0 bases, with 12 bases left in between. The DNA for the CDR3 is TGTGCCAGCAGCTTCGGGACACCGAACTCTGGAAACACCATATATTTT. This translates into CASSFGTPNSGNTIYF.

The chain is built from TRBV7-3 and TRBJ1-1; D is undetermined. This CDR3 contains 12 residues. The V gene's germline CDR1 is SGHTA and CDR2 FQGTGA. Between the trimmed V and J ends, which lost 3 bases and 8 bases, there was a span of 10 bases. CDR3: CASSLGGPEAFF. The CDR3 nucleotides read TGTGCCAGCAGCTTGGGAGGACCCGAAGCTTTCTTT.

This clone was counted only a few times. V usage is TRBV5-4 and J usage is TRBJ1-1; D gene uncertain. From germline, CDR1 is SGHNT and CDR2 YYREEE (reference sequence). Trimming removed 3 bases at V and 3 bases at J, with 12 bases between. This CDR3 spans 14 amino acids. CDR3 in amino acids: CASSYPYGDTEAFF. The CDR3 DNA is TGTGCCAGCAGCTACCCATACGGGGACACTGAAGCTTTCTTT.

The chain links TRBV11-3 to TRBJ1-1; D call uncertain. CDR3 size: 13 residues. The germline gives CDR1 SGHNT, CDR2 YENEEA. Trimming cost V 6 bases and J 5 bases, with 13 bases left between them. The chain's CDR3 is CASSKDGFTEAFF. DNA of the CDR3: TGTGCCAGCAGTAAGGACGGCTTTACTGAAGCTTTCTTT.

This chain connects TRBV11-3 to TRBJ2-5; the D is unclear. V was shortened by 1 base and J by 7 bases, with 7 bases between the two germline ends. Germline V gives CDR1 SGHNT, CDR2 YENEEA. The CDR3 length is 12 residues. In nucleotides, the CDR3 is TGTGCCAGCAGCTTAGGAATAGGGACCCAGTACTTC. It is translated as CASSLGIGTQYF. Complete variable domain (other parts from reference TRBV11-3 and TRBJ2-5): EAGVVQSPRYKIIEKKQPVAFWCNPISGHNTLYWYLQNLGQGPELLIRYENEEAVDDSQLPKDRFSAERLKGVDSTLKIQPAELGDSAVYLCASSLGIGTQYFGPGTRLLVL.

The J gene is TRBJ2-1, the V gene TRBV11-3; TRBD1 is a possible D gene (6 bases). This CDR3 spans 14 amino acids. The germline CDR1 and CDR2 sequences are SGHNT and YENEEA. The V end lost 8 bases, the J end lost 4 bases, and 15 bases lay between the germline ends. The CDR3 bases are TGTGCCAGCGGGCGTGGGGGCGTTTACAATGAGCAGTTCTTC. Its protein is CASGRGGVYNEQFF.

As DNA, the CDR3 is TGTGCCAGCAGCTGGGTGGATTTGGGGGGCGAGCAGTACTTC. Its translation: CASSWVDLGGEQYF. The genes are TRBV7-9 and TRBJ2-7, with a weak D call TRBD2 (6 bases). V was trimmed by 4 bases and J by 6 bases, leaving 16 bases between them. The germline V gene has CDR1 SEHNR and CDR2 FQNEAQ (reference sequence). CDR3 size: 14 residues.